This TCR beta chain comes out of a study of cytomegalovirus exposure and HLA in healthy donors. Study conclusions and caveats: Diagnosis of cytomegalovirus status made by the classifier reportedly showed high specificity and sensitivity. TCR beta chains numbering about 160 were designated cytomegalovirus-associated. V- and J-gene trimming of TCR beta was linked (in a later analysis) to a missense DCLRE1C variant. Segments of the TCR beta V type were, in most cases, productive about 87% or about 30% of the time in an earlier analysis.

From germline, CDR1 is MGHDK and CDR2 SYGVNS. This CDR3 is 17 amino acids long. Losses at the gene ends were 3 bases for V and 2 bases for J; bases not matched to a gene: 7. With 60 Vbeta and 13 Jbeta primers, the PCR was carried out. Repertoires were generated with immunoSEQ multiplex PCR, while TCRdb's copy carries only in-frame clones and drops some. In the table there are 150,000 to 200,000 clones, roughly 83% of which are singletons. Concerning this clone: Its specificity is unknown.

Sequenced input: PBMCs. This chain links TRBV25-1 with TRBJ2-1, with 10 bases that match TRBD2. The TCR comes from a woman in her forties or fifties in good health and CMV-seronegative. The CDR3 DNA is TGTGCCAGCAGTGAGGGAGAAGGACTAGCGGCCTACAATGAGCAGTTCTTC. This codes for CASSEGEGLAAYNEQFF.